Included here is one T cell receptor (beta chain) sequence, with context. Its antigen specificity is not known. Base quality data are lacking; no much larger clone is found one base away. PBMCs were separated by density centrifugation and stained for CD3, CD4 and CD8, after which CD4+ and CD8+ T cells were sorted on a FACSAria. Unaffected controls provided scalp biopsies and blood samples. The germline V gene yields MNHEY for CDR1 and SVGAGI for CDR2. The V and J ends are trimmed by 0 bases and 1 base, leaving 12 bases between them. The CDR3, from cysteine to phenylalanine, totals 16 residues. This entry keeps only the CDR3 DNA: 48 bases, framed from base 1. Library preparation used the immunoSEQ multiplex PCR assay. RNA was extracted from all samples and reverse transcribed into cDNA, which served as template for TCR sequencing. SuperScript III was used for first-strand cDNA synthesis, primed with a 2:1 mix of oligo-dT and random hexamers. A synthetic immune receptor repertoire was used to measure amplification bias, and any remaining bias was corrected computationally. The paper's data handling went like this. Raw reads were preprocessed to remove errors, and CDR3 was defined according to IMGT conventions as the region from the conserved cysteine to phenylalanine. Clonality was computed as 1 minus the Shannon entropy, with the entropy normalized by log2 of the number of productive unique TCRs. CD4 or CD8 identity of scalp clones was inferred by cross-referencing scalp TCRbeta sequences with sorted blood CD4 and CD8 repertoires. TCRdb took this table from immuneACCESS and kept in-frame rearrangements with V and J called. Such tables lack part of the clones; where checked against another copy, unresolved V genes explain under half of the gap, and the rest is unexplained. From that table come the V and J calls and clone size; the DNA was used to work out D and trimming. This sample lists roughly 200,000 clones; 56% were detected once. Of the sample, approximately 4.9% is held by the ten largest clones.

The data belong to a study of CD8+ T cells in alopecia areata (dated by TCRdb to the late 2010s). As for the study more broadly: High-throughput TCRbeta sequencing was used to examine T cell clonal expansion in alopecia areata in both the C3H/HeJ mouse model and human patients. Scalp tissue and sorted CD4+ and CD8+ peripheral blood T cells from patchy and totalis/universalis alopecia areata patients and from healthy controls were covered by human TCRbeta sequencing. Clonality in the scalp was compared among normal scalp (n=4), patchy alopecia areata scalp (n=8), and alopecia totalis/universalis scalp (n=8). RNA came from the PAXgene miRNA kit for fixed scalp, the miRNeasy kit for PBMCs, and the RNeasy kit for mouse skin. Amplification of TCRbeta CDR3 regions was done by immunoSEQ multiplex PCR using 35 Vbeta forward primers and 13 Jbeta reverse primers.

Study-wide findings and limitations: Higher clonality and more expanded CD8+ clones were observed in lesional scalp than in normal scalp, particularly in alopecia totalis/universalis, a finding suggestive of antigenic drive. Unlike mouse skin, where gammadelta T cells dominate, normal human skin contains resident alphabeta T cells that get sequenced too, which complicates analysis of the scalp TCR repertoire. Shared TCR sequences between patients were less evident than in mice, which may be partly attributable to HLA diversity in the patient population.

This receptor was taken from a human donor in good health. This receptor chain uses TRBV6-5 and TRBJ2-5; a confident D gene designation cannot be given. The specimen was CD8+ T cells sorted from blood. The sequenced DNA is TGTGCCAGCAGTTACTCGATCAGGCATCGCCAAGAGACCCAGTACTTC. It codes for CASSYSIRHRQETQYF.